Given below is one T cell receptor (beta chain) in context. Its antigen is unknown. This specimen includes other DNA sequences encoding the same CDR3. The CDR3 is 11 amino acids. The V gene's germline CDR1 is MDHEN and CDR2 SYDVKM. V gave up 3 bases and J gave up 7 bases, with 4 bases separating them. This record comes from a study of beta chain features in type 1 diabetes. Study-level findings and limits: Shorter TCRB CDR3s, moderately but significantly so, marked every one of the four CD4+ subsets in Type 1 diabetes patients. Sequencing used cDNA, and cells with high TCR expression could therefore be over-represented.

TCRB transcripts that were expressed got sequenced, as all of the isolated RNA had been reverse transcribed. Only in-frame clones appear in the TCRdb table, and some are missing; sequencing was by immunoSEQ multiplex PCR. The sample records 500,000 to 800,000 clones, around 11% being singletons. The chain is built from TRBV28 and TRBJ2-1; no clear D gene. The sample comprised naive CD4+ T cells from blood. This TCR derives from a man younger than 45 with type 1 diabetes. The chain's CDR3 is CASSLRNEQFF. CDR3 sequence (DNA): TGTGCCAGCAGTTTGAGGAATGAGCAGTTCTTC.